The clone carrying this TCR beta chain showed up just a few times. Its matching antigen is unknown. The record originates from a study of CD8+ T cells in alopecia areata. Treatment here: oral pan-JAK inhibitor, 5-10 mg twice daily. Alopecia areata patients provided lesional scalp punch biopsies and peripheral blood, both collected for the study. Sequencing relied on a cDNA template that was reverse transcribed from extracted RNA. The table came from immunoSEQ multiplex PCR; TCRdb's copy has only in-frame clones and leaves some out. Altogether 80,000 or so clones are present, 60% to 70% being singletons, with the ten largest covering about a quarter. General observations from the study: Many expanded lesional clones persisted in scalp and blood during tofacitinib treatment. Resident alphabeta T cells of normal skin are also sequenced in scalp samples.

The source was CD8+ T cells sorted from blood, collected at week 24, from a patient treated with tofacitinib. The receptor's source is a human donor with alopecia areata.

The CDR3 DNA reads as TGTGCCAGCAGTTCGACTAGCAGGACAGATACGCAGTATTTT. Translated, it gives CASSSTSRTDTQYF. The chain carries TRBV6-6 and TRBJ2-3; the match to TRBD2 covers 7 bases. V lost 4 bases to trimming and J lost 3 bases; unmatched junction nucleotides: 4. Germline V gene lookup returns CDR1 MNHNY and CDR2 SVGAGI (reference sequence). This CDR3 is built from 14 residues.